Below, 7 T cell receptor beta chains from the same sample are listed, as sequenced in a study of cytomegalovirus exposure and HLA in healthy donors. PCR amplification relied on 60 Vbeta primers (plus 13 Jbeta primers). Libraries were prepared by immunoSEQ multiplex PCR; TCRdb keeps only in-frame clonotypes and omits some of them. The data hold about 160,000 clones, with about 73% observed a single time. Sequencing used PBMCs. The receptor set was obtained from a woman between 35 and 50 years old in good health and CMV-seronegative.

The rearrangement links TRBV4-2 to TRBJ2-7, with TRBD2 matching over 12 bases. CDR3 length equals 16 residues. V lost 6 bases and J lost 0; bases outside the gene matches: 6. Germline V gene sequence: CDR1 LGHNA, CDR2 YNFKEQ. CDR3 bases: TGTGCCAGCAGTAAAGGACTAGCGGGGTCCTCCTACGAGCAGTACTTC. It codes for CASSKGLAGSSYEQYF.

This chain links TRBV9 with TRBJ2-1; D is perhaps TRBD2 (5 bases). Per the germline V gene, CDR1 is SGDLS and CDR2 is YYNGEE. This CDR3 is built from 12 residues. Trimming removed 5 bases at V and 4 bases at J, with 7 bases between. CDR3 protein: CASRSGYNEQFF. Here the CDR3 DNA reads TGTGCCAGCAGGTCGGGGTACAATGAGCAGTTCTTC.

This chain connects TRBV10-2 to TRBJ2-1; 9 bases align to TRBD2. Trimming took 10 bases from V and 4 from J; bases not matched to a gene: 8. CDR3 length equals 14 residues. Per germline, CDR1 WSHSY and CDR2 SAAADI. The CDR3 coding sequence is TGCGCCATCCGCGGGGGGGCGGGGTACAATGAGCAGTTCTTC. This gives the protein CAIRGGAGYNEQFF.

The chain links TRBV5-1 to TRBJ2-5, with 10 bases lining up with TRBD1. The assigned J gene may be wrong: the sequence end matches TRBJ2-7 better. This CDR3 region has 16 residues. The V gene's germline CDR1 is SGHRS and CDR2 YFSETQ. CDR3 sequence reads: CASSLQTGGRRYEQYF. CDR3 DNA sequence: TGCGCCAGCAGCTTGCAGACAGGGGGCAGACGCTACGAGCAGTACTTC.

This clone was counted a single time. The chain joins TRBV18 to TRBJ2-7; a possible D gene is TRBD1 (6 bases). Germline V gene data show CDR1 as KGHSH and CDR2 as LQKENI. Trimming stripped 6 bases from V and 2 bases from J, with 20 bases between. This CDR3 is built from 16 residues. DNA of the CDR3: TGTGCCAGCTCCCCTCCGGGCAGGGGCCCACCCTACGAGCAGTACTTC. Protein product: CASSPPGRGPPYEQYF. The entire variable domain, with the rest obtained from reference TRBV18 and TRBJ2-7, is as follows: NAGVMQNPRHLVRRRGQEARLRCSPMKGHSHVYWYRQLPEEGLKFMVYLQKENIIDESGMPKERFSAEFPKEGPSILRIQQVVRGDSAAYFCASSPPGRGPPYEQYFGPGTRLTVT.

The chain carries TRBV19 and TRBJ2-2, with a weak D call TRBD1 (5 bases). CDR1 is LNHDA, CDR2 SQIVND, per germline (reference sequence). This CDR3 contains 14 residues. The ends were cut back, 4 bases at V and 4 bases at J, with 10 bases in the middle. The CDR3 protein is CASSTRESTGELFF. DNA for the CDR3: TGTGCCAGTAGTACCAGGGAAAGCACCGGGGAGCTGTTTTTT.

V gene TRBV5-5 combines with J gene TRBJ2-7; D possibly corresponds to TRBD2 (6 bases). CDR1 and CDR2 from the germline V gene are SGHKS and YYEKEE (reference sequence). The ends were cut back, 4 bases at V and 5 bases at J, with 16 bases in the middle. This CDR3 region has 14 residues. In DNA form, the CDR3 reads TGTGCCAGCAGCGGCTTTGGGGGGTCCCACGAGCAGTACTTC. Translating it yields CASSGFGGSHEQYF.